This T cell receptor (beta chain) was profiled in a study of T cell changes during pregnancy in multiple sclerosis. The germline V and J ends were trimmed by 2 bases and 2 bases, with 7 bases remaining between them. The germline gives CDR1 SEHNR, CDR2 FQNEAQ (reference sequence). The CDR3 runs 14 residues. Clones were read by immunoSEQ multiplex PCR, and TCRdb kept only the in-frame ones, dropping some. The table shows 80,000 to 100,000 clones, with 90% occurring only once. The sample consisted of peripheral blood, taken in the second trimester of pregnancy. This sequence was found in a female donor in good health, enrolled as a control in a pregnancy study. The V call is TRBV7-9, the J call TRBJ2-1; D is ambiguous. CDR3 nucleotide sequence: TGTGCCAGCAGCTTATACGACACCTACAATGAGCAGTTCTTC. Translation: CASSLYDTYNEQFF.